This T cell receptor (beta chain) emerged from a study of blood T cell repertoires in COVID-19. Recovered participants had two consecutive negative NP/OP PCR tests, healthcare professional clearance, or symptom resolution. From germline, CDR1 is MNHEY and CDR2 SMNVEV (reference sequence). The length of the CDR3 is 14 residues. V lost 5 bases to trimming and J lost 5 bases; unmatched junction nucleotides: 8. Original processing methods: Amplification of reference gene primers was used by the study to estimate nucleated cell counts. TCRdb's table, derived via immunoSEQ multiplex PCR, lists solely in-frame clones and lacks some. V and J calls plus clone size are reproduced from that table; the DNA served to infer D and trimming. Of some 390,000 clones listed, 75% to 90% are singletons.

The receptor was derived from a man aged 30-40 years who had recovered from COVID-19. The sequencing input was PBMCs or T cells enriched from blood (not recorded which). This chain joins TRBV27 and TRBJ2-5; 7 bases align to TRBD1. CDR3 amino acids: CASSGQGTAETQYF. Here the CDR3 DNA reads TGTGCCAGCAGTGGACAAGGGACAGCGGAGACCCAGTACTTC.